This T cell receptor beta chain comes out of a study of cytomegalovirus exposure and HLA in healthy donors. Concerning this clone: What it recognizes is unknown.

Sequencing was performed with immunoSEQ multiplex PCR; in TCRdb, only in-frame clones are kept and a portion is missing. This sample has about 79,000 clones, with roughly 93% found just once. Study-level points and caveats: Subsequent analysis showed first-cohort TCR clusters tending to co-occur in around 110 validation repertoires. It was confirmed in vitro that a few of the CMV-associated chains were specific for CMV antigens. The classifier was said to identify cytomegalovirus status with high specificity and sensitivity.

Sample: PBMCs. The TCR originated in a woman aged 25-40 years in good health and CMV-seronegative.

The CDR3 DNA reads TGTGCCAGCAGCCCGAGGTCCTCGGGAGGGGCCAACGTCCTGACTTTC. This sequence encodes CASSPRSSGGANVLTF. V gene TRBV4-2 combines with J gene TRBJ2-6, with D possibly TRBD2 on 5 matching bases. The CDR3 loop spans 16 amino acids. Germline V CDR1 and CDR2: LGHNA, YNFKEQ. V gave up 4 bases and J gave up 4 bases, with 14 bases separating them.